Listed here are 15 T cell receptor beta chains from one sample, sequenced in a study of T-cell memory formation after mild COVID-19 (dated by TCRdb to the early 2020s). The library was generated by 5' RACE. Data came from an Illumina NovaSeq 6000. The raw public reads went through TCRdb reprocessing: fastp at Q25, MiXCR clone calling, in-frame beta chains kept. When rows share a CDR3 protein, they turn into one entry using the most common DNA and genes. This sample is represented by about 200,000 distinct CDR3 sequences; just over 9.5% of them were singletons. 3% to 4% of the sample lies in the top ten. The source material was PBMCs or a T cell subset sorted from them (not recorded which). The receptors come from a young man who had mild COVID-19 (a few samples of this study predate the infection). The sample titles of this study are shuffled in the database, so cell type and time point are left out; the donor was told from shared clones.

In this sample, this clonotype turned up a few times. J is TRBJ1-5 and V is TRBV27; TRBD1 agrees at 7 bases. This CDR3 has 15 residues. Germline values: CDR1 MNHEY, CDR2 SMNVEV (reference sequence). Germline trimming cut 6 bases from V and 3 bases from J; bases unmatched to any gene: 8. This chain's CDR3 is CASSERGHTNQPQHF. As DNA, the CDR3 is TGTGCCAGCAGCGAAAGGGGGCATACCAATCAGCCCCAGCATTTT.

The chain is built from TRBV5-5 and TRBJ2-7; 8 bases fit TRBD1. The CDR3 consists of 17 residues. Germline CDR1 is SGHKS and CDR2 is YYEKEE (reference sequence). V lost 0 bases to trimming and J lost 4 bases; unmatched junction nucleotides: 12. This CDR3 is CASSLADLGQGYYEQYF. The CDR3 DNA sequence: TGTGCCAGCAGCTTGGCTGATCTCGGACAGGGATATTACGAGCAGTACTTC.

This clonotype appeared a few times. In nucleotides, the CDR3 is TGTGCCACCAGCAGAGATGGGACGGAGACCCAGTACTTC. Translating it yields CATSRDGTETQYF. This sequence joins TRBV15 and TRBJ2-5; D tentatively fits TRBD1 or TRBD2 (5 bases each). The germline V gene encodes CDR1 LNHNV and CDR2 YYDKDF (reference sequence). The CDR3 is 13 residues long. V gave up 0 bases and J gave up 5 bases, with 7 bases separating them.

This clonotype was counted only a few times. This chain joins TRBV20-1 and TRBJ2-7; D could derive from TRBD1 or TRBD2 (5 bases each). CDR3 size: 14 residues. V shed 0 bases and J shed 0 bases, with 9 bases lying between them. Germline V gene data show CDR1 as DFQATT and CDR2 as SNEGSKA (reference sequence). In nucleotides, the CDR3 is TGCAGTGCTAGAGATACTGGGACCTCCTACGAGCAGTACTTC. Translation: CSARDTGTSYEQYF.

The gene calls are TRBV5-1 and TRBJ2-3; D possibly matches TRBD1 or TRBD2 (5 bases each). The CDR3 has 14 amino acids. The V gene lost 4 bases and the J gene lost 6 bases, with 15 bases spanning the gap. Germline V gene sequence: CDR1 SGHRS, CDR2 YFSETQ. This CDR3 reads CASSEQTGPDTQYF. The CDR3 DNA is TGCGCCAGCAGCGAGCAAACGGGGCCCGATACGCAGTATTTT.

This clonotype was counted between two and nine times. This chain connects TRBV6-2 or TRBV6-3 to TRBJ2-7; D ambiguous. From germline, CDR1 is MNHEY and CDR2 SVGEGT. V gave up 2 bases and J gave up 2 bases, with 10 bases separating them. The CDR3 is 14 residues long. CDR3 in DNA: TGTGCCAGCAGTTACCGTGGCTCAACCTACGAGCAGTACGTC. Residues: CASSYRGSTYEQYV.

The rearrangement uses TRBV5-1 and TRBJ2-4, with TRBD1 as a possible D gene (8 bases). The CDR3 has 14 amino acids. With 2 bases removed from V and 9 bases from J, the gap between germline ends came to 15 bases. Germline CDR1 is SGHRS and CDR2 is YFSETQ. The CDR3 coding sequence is TGCGCCAGCAGCTTCACAGGGGGGGAGGCCATTCAGTACTTC. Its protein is CASSFTGGEAIQYF.

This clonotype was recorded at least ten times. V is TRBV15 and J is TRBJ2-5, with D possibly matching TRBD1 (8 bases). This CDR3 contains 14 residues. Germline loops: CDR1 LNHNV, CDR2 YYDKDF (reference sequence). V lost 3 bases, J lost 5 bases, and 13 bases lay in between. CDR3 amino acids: CATSSDRGGETQYF. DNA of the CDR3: TGTGCCACCAGCAGCGACAGGGGAGGGGAGACCCAGTACTTC.

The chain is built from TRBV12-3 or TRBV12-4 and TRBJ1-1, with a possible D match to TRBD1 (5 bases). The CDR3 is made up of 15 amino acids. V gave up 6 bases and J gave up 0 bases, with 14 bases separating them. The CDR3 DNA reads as TGTGCCAGCAGCCCCGGTGGGGGAATGAACACTGAAGCTTTCTTT. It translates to CASSPGGGMNTEAFF.

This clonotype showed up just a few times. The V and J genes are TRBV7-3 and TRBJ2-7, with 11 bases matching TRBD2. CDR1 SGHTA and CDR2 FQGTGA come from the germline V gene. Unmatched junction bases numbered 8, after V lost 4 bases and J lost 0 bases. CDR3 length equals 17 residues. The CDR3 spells CASSSRLAGRSSYEQYF. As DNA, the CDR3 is TGTGCCAGCAGCTCCCGACTAGCGGGGCGAAGCTCCTACGAGCAGTACTTC. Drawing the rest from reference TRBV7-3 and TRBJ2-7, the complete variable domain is GAGVSQTPSNKVTEKGKYVELRCDPISGHTALYWYRQSLGQGPEFLIYFQGTGAADDSGLPNDRFFAVRPEGSVSTLKIQRTERGDSAVYLCASSSRLAGRSSYEQYFGPGTRLTVT.

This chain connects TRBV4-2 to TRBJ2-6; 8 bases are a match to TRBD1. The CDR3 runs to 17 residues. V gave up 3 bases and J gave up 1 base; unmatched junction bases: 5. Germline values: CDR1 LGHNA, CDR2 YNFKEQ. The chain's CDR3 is CASSQTGAPSGANVLTF. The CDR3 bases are TGTGCCAGCAGCCAGACAGGGGCCCCTTCTGGGGCCAACGTCCTGACTTTC.

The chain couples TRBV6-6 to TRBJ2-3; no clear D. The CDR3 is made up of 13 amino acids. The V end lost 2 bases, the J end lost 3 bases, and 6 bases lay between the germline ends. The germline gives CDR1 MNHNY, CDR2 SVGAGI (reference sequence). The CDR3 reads CASSYQDTDTQYF. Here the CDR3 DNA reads TGTGCCAGCAGTTACCAGGATACAGATACGCAGTATTTT.

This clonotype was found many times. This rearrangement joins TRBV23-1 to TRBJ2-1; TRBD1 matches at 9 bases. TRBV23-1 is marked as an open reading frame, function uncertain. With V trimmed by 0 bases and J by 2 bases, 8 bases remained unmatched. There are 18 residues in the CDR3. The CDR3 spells CASSQSEGGTGPYNEQFF. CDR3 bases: TGCGCCAGCAGTCAATCCGAGGGGGGGACAGGGCCCTACAATGAGCAGTTCTTC.

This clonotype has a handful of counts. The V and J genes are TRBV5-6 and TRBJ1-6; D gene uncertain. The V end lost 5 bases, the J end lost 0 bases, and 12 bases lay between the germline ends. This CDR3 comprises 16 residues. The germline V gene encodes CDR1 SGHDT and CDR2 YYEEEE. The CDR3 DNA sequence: TGTGCCAGCAGACGCGGGCAGAGCTCCTATAATTCACCCCTCCACTTT. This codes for CASRRGQSSYNSPLHF.

DNA for the CDR3: TGTGCCAGCAGTTCGAAGACGACAGGACCTCCTGGCTACACCTTC. It yields the protein CASSSKTTGPPGYTF. The chain has TRBV12-3 or TRBV12-4 and TRBJ1-2, with D possibly matching TRBD1 (6 bases). The CDR3 consists of 15 residues. V shed 4 bases and J shed 7 bases, with 19 bases lying between them.